Sequencing of this T cell receptor (beta chain) was carried out in a study of CD4+ T cells in melanoma. Sequencing used immunoSEQ multiplex PCR; TCRdb keeps in-frame clones, though not all of them. The sample lists roughly 150,000 clones, around 90% seen once, with about 1.5% in the top ten. On this clone itself: Its specificity is unknown.

V dropped 5 bases and J dropped 2 bases, with 18 bases sitting between them. The CDR3 covers 17 residues. CDR1 is LNHDA and CDR2 is SQIVND in the germline V gene (reference sequence). The study's findings and limits: CD8+ T cell, macrophage and B cell function reportedly correlated with neoantigen-specific CD4+ T cells. Diverse differentiation states were reported for melanoma neoantigen-specific CD4+ T cells.

The receptor comes from a human donor with melanoma. The rearrangement joins TRBV19 to TRBJ2-2; TRBD2 might be the D (5 bases). This CDR3 is CASSRTVRILNTGELFF. The CDR3 region has the DNA TGTGCCAGTAGTCGGACTGTAAGGATCCTAAACACCGGGGAGCTGTTTTTT. Looking up the rest from reference TRBV19 and TRBJ2-2 gives the full variable domain: DGGITQSPKYLFRKEGQNVTLSCEQNLNHDAMYWYRQDPGQGLRLIYYSQIVNDFQKGDIAEGYSVSREKKESFPLTVTSAQKNPTAFYLCASSRTVRILNTGELFFGEGSRLTVL.